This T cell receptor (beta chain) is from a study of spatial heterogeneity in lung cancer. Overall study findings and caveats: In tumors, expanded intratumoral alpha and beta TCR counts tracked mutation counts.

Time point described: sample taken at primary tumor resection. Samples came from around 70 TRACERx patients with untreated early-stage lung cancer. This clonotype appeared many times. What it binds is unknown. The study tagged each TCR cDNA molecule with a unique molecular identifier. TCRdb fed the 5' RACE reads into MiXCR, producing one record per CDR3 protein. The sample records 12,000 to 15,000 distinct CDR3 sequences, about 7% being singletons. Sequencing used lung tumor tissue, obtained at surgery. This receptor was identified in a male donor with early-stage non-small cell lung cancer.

CDR3: CASSTGPQETQYF. The DNA of the CDR3 is TGTGCCAGCAGCACGGGACCGCAAGAGACCCAGTACTTC. The gene calls are TRBV11-3 and TRBJ2-5; the D gene could be TRBD1 or TRBD2 (5 bases each). CDR3 size: 13 residues. The germline V gene encodes CDR1 SGHNT and CDR2 YENEEA. V was pared by 5 bases and J by 2 bases, with 9 bases between. The full variable domain, completed using reference TRBV11-3 and TRBJ2-5, is EAGVVQSPRYKIIEKKQPVAFWCNPISGHNTLYWYLQNLGQGPELLIRYENEEAVDDSQLPKDRFSAERLKGVDSTLKIQPAELGDSAVYLCASSTGPQETQYFGPGTRLLVL.